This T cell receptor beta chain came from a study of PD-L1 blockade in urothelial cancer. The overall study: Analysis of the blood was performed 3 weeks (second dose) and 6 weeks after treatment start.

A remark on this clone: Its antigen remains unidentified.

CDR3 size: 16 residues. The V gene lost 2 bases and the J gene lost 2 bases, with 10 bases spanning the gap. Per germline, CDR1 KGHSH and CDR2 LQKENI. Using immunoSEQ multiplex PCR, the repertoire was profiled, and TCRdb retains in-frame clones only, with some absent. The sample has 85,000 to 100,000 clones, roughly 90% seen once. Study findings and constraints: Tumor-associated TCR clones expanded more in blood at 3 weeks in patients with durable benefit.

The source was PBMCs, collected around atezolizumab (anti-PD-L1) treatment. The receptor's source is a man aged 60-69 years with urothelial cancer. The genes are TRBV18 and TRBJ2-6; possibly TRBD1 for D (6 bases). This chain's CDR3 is CASSPYRDPGANVLTF. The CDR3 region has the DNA TGTGCCAGCTCACCATACAGGGACCCTGGGGCCAACGTCCTGACTTTC.